This T cell receptor beta chain stems from a study of Tregs in tolerant kidney transplant recipients. J gave up 8 bases and V 6 bases, and 13 bases lay outside the gene matches. CDR1 and CDR2 from the germline V gene are DFQATT and SNEGSKA (reference sequence). The CDR3 totals 15 residues. CD4+CD25+CD127- Tregs, CD4+CD25- non-Tregs, CD4 and CD8 cells were sorted. Whole-study findings and limits: Expanding Tregs on activated donor B cells appeared to best identify donor-specific TCRbeta clones. No direct test of biological reproducibility was done here. Tolerant patients' donor-specific Tregs expanded beyond overall Tregs, suggesting antigen-driven growth.

For this clone: Its antigen is undetermined. With the read ending 3 residues before the CDR3 end, the germline J gene is used to fill in that end.

Clones were sequenced by immunoSEQ multiplex PCR, and TCRdb holds only the in-frame ones, with some missing. Here the sample table reports fewer than 55,000 clones. The chain recombines TRBV20-1 with TRBJ1-4; the match to TRBD1 covers 9 bases. The sequenced sample was CD4+ T cells from blood, obtained before the transplant. The sequence derives from a human donor who received a combined kidney and bone marrow transplant. The covered CDR3 bases are TGCAGTGCACAGGGACAGGGTCGAGGAGAAGAAAAA. It is translated as CSAQGQGRGEEK. The full-length CDR3 reads as CSAQGQGRGEEKLFF.